The present T cell receptor (beta chain) was sequenced within a study of Graves' ophthalmopathy and Graves' hyperthyroidism. Overall study findings and caveats: Sensitivity of roughly 88% and specificity of less than 82% were achieved when a 13-signature model separated ophthalmopathy from stable hyperthyroidism. Among expanded thyroid clonotypes above 0.001 frequency, most also occurred in blood.

Points on this clonotype: Its antigen is unknown. In this CDR3 the conserved last residue, phenylalanine or tryptophan, is missing, so a read error is likely.

Transcripts of RNA were the source for amplifying TCR beta CDR3 regions. RT-PCR in the first round used HTBI primers; a second-round multiplex PCR followed. TCRdb itself ran the multiplex PCR reads through MiXCR, one entry per CDR3 protein. Counted here are about 390,000 distinct CDR3 sequences, less than 20% occurring once; the ten biggest clones make up around 6.6%. Trimming cost V 2 bases and J 2 bases, with 12 bases left between them. The CDR3 contains 15 residues. The germline CDR1 and CDR2 sequences are KGHDR and SFDVKD. In this cohort's terms, stable hyperthyroidism meant no ophthalmopathy by 18 months of follow-up.

This chain joins TRBV24-1 and TRBJ2-7, with TRBD2 as a possible D gene (6 bases). The sequencing input was peripheral blood. This sequence was found in a woman aged 18-29 years with stable Graves' hyperthyroidism. CDR3 residues: CATSDSGGGPYEQYC. CDR3 in DNA: TGTGCCACCAGTGATTCTGGGGGAGGACCCTACGAGCAGTACTGC.